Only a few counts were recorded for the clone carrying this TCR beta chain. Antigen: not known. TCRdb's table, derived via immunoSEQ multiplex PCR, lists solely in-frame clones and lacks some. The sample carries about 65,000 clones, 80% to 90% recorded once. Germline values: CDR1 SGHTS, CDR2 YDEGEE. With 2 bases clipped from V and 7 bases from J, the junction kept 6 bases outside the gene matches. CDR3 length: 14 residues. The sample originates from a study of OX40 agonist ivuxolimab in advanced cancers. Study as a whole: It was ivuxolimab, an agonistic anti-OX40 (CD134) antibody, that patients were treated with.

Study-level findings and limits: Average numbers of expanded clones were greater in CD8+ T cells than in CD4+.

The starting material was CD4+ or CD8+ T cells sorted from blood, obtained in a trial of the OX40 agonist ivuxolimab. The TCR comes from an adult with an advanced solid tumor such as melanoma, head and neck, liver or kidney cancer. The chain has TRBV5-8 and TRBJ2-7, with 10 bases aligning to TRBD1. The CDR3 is CASSFRQGALEQYV. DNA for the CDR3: TGTGCCAGCAGCTTTCGACAGGGGGCGCTTGAGCAGTACGTC.